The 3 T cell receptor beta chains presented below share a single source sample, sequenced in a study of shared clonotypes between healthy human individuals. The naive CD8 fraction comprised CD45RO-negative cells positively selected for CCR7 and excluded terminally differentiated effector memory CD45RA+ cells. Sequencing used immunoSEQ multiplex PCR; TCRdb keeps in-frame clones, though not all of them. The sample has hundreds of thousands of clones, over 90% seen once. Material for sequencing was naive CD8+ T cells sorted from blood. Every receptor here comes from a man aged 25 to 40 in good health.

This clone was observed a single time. CDR3 coding DNA: TGCGCCAGCAGCGAACGGGGTTTTATTGCTTACGAGCAGTACTTC. Translated: CASSERGFIAYEQYF. The J gene is TRBJ2-7, the V gene TRBV5-1, with D possibly TRBD2 on 5 matching bases. Germline values: CDR1 SGHRS, CDR2 YFSETQ. V shed 4 bases and J shed 4 bases, with 18 bases lying between them. CDR3 size: 15 residues.

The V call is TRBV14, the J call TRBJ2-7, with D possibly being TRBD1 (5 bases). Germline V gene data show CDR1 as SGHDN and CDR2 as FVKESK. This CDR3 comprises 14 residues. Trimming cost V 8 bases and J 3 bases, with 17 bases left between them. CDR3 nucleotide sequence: TGTGCCAGCTCTACCGGCAGGGCCGGCTACGAGCAGTACTTC. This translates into CASSTGRAGYEQYF.

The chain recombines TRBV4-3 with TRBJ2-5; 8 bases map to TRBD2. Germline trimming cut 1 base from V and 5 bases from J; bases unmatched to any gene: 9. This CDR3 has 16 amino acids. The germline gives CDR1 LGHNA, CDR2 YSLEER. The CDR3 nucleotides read TGCGCCAGCAGCCAAGGAGTCGGGAGGGGGTATGAGACCCAGTACTTC. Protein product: CASSQGVGRGYETQYF.